These 31 T cell receptor beta chains were sequenced from one sample in a study of siplizumab effects on memory and regulatory T cells. Method: immunoSEQ multiplex PCR; TCRdb's copy keeps in-frame clones and lacks some. The table lists tens of thousands of clones, approximately 96% of them singletons, with about 0.095% in the top ten. Sequenced material: naive CD8+ T cells sorted from blood. All receptors come from a human donor in good health.

The chain links TRBV15 to TRBJ2-1; D may be TRBD2 (5 bases). The CDR3 is made up of 16 amino acids. Germline V CDR1 and CDR2: LNHNV, YYDKDF (reference sequence). The ends were cut back, 3 bases at V and 0 bases at J, with 12 bases in the middle. The chain's CDR3 is CATSRDIASSYNEQFF. The CDR3, as DNA: TGTGCCACCAGCAGGGATATAGCGTCCTCCTACAATGAGCAGTTCTTC.

This clone has a single count. The chain combines TRBV9 with TRBJ2-7; D unresolved. The V end was cut by 0 bases, the J end by 1 base, with 5 bases between. In germline, CDR1 is SGDLS, CDR2 YYNGEE. This CDR3 contains 13 residues. The CDR3 region has the DNA TGTGCCAGCAGCGTAGCAGGTTCCTACGAGCAGTACTTC. Its protein product is CASSVAGSYEQYF.

The J gene is TRBJ1-1, the V gene TRBV10-3; no definite D call. Trimming took 8 bases from V and 0 from J, leaving 16 bases between them. The CDR3 spans 15 residues. Germline CDR1 is ENHRY and CDR2 is SYGVKD. The CDR3 nucleotides are TGTGCCATCGGATCGACTGCTGTGATGAACACTGAAGCTTTCTTT. This codes for CAIGSTAVMNTEAFF.

The DNA of the CDR3 is TGTGCCAGCAGCTGGGGAACCTCGGACACTGAAGCTTTCTTT. Amino acids: CASSWGTSDTEAFF. The chain joins TRBV5-6 to TRBJ1-1; D gene unclear. The CDR3 has 14 residues. V lost 3 bases and J 3 bases, leaving 12 bases between the germline ends. The V gene's germline CDR1 is SGHDT and CDR2 YYEEEE.

This clone was recorded once. The J gene is TRBJ2-3, the V gene TRBV4-2; D not resolved. The CDR3 sequence is 14 residues long. From germline, CDR1 is LGHNA and CDR2 YNFKEQ. Trimming removed 2 bases at V and 4 bases at J, with 10 bases between. The CDR3 here is CASSQNVVADTQYF. CDR3 bases: TGTGCCAGCAGCCAAAACGTTGTGGCAGATACGCAGTATTTT.

The V and J genes are TRBV5-6 and TRBJ2-4, with D perhaps TRBD1 (6 bases). Germline assignment: CDR1 SGHDT and CDR2 YYEEEE. V shed 0 bases and J shed 7 bases, with 8 bases lying between them. The CDR3 totals 13 residues. The CDR3 DNA reads TGTGCCAGCAGCTTGGGGGGGCCTAACATTCAGTACTTC. Translating gives CASSLGGPNIQYF. The entire variable domain, with the rest obtained from reference TRBV5-6 and TRBJ2-4, is as follows: DAGVTQSPTHLIKTRGQQVTLRCSPKSGHDTVSWYQQALGQGPQFIFQYYEEEERQRGNFPDRFSGHQFPNYSSELNVNALLLGDSALYLCASSLGGPNIQYFGAGTRLSVL.

The rearrangement uses TRBV10-2 and TRBJ2-7; possibly TRBD2 for D (6 bases). Germline assignment: CDR1 WSHSY and CDR2 SAAADI. CDR3 length equals 14 residues. V lost 7 bases and J lost 2, with 15 bases in between. CDR3 sequence: CASKKGDSTYEQYF. CDR3 in DNA: TGCGCCAGCAAAAAAGGGGACTCAACCTACGAGCAGTACTTC.

This clone occurred once. J is TRBJ2-3 and V is TRBV5-1; D may be TRBD2 (6 bases). Per the germline V gene, CDR1 is SGHRS and CDR2 is YFSETQ. The CDR3 totals 15 residues. V lost 1 base and J 1 base, leaving 10 bases between the germline ends. The CDR3 coding sequence is TGCGCCAGCAGCTTGCACGGCGGGGGCACAGATACGCAGTATTTT. The encoded protein is CASSLHGGGTDTQYF.

This rearrangement joins TRBV9 to TRBJ2-4; tentative D call: TRBD2 (5 bases). Deletions cut 3 bases from V and 0 bases from J, with 13 bases between. The CDR3 has 16 residues. Looked up from germline, CDR1 is SGDLS and CDR2 is YYNGEE. The CDR3 spells CASSGGPFQAKNIQYF. The CDR3 nucleotides read TGTGCCAGCAGCGGCGGGCCCTTCCAAGCCAAAAACATTCAGTACTTC.

The V gene is TRBV28, the J gene TRBJ2-7; no firm D call. Germline values: CDR1 MDHEN, CDR2 SYDVKM. Trimming took 6 bases from V and 3 from J, leaving 12 bases between them. This CDR3 has 13 amino acids. The CDR3 protein is CASSTSIDYEQYF. The CDR3, as DNA: TGTGCCAGCAGCACCAGCATCGACTACGAGCAGTACTTC.

This chain links TRBV9 with TRBJ1-2, with 7 bases aligning to TRBD1. This CDR3 has 14 residues. V lost 3 bases, J lost 5 bases, and 7 bases stayed unmatched. Germline V gene sequence: CDR1 SGDLS, CDR2 YYNGEE. CDR3 sequence: CASSGDRIFYGYTF. CDR3 coding DNA: TGTGCCAGCAGCGGGGACAGAATCTTTTATGGCTACACCTTC.

The CDR3 DNA sequence: TGTGCCAGCAGCCAGCTTGCAGGGGGCGATAACACTGAAGCTTTCTTT. Protein product: CASSQLAGGDNTEAFF. J is TRBJ1-1 and V is TRBV5-8; 8 nucleotides agree with TRBD1. This CDR3 comprises 16 residues. The V and J ends lost 4 bases and 2 bases, in that order; junction bases with no gene match: 10. Germline assignment: CDR1 SGHTS and CDR2 YDEGEE.

The sample holds one count of this clone. The gene calls are TRBV6-5 and TRBJ2-7; TRBD1 is a possible D gene (6 bases). In germline, CDR1 is MNHEY, CDR2 SVGAGI. CDR3 length equals 14 residues. V lost 2 bases and J lost 3, with 11 bases in between. Here the CDR3 reads CASSYGQGYYEQYF. The CDR3, as DNA: TGTGCCAGCAGTTACGGGCAGGGGTACTACGAGCAGTACTTC.

This clone has a handful of counts. The CDR3 sequence is CASSQVGRTGDQYF. The CDR3 DNA reads as TGTGCCAGCAGCCAAGTAGGGAGGACGGGGGATCAGTACTTC. The V gene is TRBV14, the J gene TRBJ2-5; a possible D gene is TRBD2 (6 bases). Trimming stripped 1 base from V and 11 bases from J, with 17 bases between. CDR1 is SGHDN and CDR2 is FVKESK in the germline V gene. The CDR3 covers 14 residues.

This chain links TRBV29-1 with TRBJ2-7, with 11 bases lining up with TRBD2. J was trimmed by 0 bases and V by 1 base; bases with no gene match: 2. This CDR3 is 15 amino acids long. Looked up from germline, CDR1 is SQVTM and CDR2 is ANQGSEA. CDR3: CSVEVGLAGSYEQYF. In DNA form, the CDR3 reads TGCAGCGTTGAAGTCGGACTAGCGGGCTCCTACGAGCAGTACTTC.

This rearrangement joins TRBV10-3 to TRBJ2-1; the match to TRBD2 covers 11 bases. The CDR3 is made up of 17 amino acids. V lost 1 base and J lost 5; bases outside the gene matches: 7. Germline V gives CDR1 ENHRY, CDR2 SYGVKD. The CDR3 region has the DNA TGTGCCATCAGTGAGTGGGCTAGCGGGGGGAATCACAATGAGCAGTTCTTC. This encodes CAISEWASGGNHNEQFF.

V is TRBV5-1 and J is TRBJ2-5; maybe TRBD2 (5 bases). This CDR3 contains 14 residues. V was cut by 0 bases and J by 4 bases, with 10 bases left in between. CDR1 and CDR2 from the germline V gene are SGHRS and YFSETQ. CDR3 nucleotide sequence: TGCGCCAGCAGCTTGGAGAAGGGAGTAGAGACCCAGTACTTC. It yields the protein CASSLEKGVETQYF.

This clone was recorded once. The chain couples TRBV27 to TRBJ2-3; D gene ambiguous. This CDR3 is 15 amino acids long. Trimming took 3 bases from V and 5 from J, leaving 15 bases between them. CDR1 and CDR2 from the germline V gene are MNHEY and SMNVEV (reference sequence). The DNA for the CDR3 is TGTGCCAGCAGTTTGACATTGACCGCCGGAGATACGCAGTATTTT. Translating it yields CASSLTLTAGDTQYF.

Concerning this clone: Its ends do not fully match the called genes, so a read error is possible. The chain combines TRBV6-1 with TRBJ1-2; TRBD1 is a possible D gene (6 bases). The CDR3 has 11 residues. Per the germline V gene, CDR1 is MNHNS and CDR2 is SASEGT. CDR3 in DNA: TGTGCCAGCAGTGAAAATCGGGGGCCCCACTTC. Its protein is CASSENRGPHF.

This chain uses TRBV10-2 with TRBJ2-3, with 12 bases lining up with TRBD2. CDR1 and CDR2 from the germline V gene are WSHSY and SAAADI. J was trimmed by 1 base and V by 3 bases; bases with no gene match: 8. This CDR3 has 18 amino acids. CDR3 loop: CASSETILAGGGTDTQYF. Written as DNA, the CDR3 is TGCGCCAGCAGTGAAACCATCCTAGCGGGGGGGGGCACAGATACGCAGTATTTT.

This clone was found once. J is TRBJ2-7 and V is TRBV5-4; 7 bases are shared with TRBD1. The CDR3 runs to 14 residues. Germline CDR1 is SGHNT and CDR2 is YYREEE (reference sequence). With V trimmed by 4 bases and J by 3 bases, 7 bases remained unmatched. The CDR3 sequence is CASSEPGTDYEQYF. DNA for the CDR3: TGTGCCAGCAGCGAACCAGGGACAGACTACGAGCAGTACTTC.

The CDR3 bases are TGTGCCAGCAGTCCGGAGACGAACACTGAAGCTTTCTTT. Protein sequence: CASSPETNTEAFF. The V gene is TRBV27, the J gene TRBJ1-1, with D hard to call. The V gene lost 5 bases and the J gene lost 1 base, with 8 bases spanning the gap. Germline V CDR1 and CDR2: MNHEY, SMNVEV (reference sequence). This CDR3 is built from 13 residues.

The chain has TRBV27 and TRBJ1-2; TRBD1 might be the D (5 bases). The CDR3 runs 17 residues. Trimming pared 2 bases from V and 0 bases from J, leaving 16 bases between. Looked up from germline, CDR1 is MNHEY and CDR2 is SMNVEV (reference sequence). The CDR3 nucleotides read TGTGCCAGCAGTTTAGGGGGGGATACGCCAGCTAACTATGGCTACACCTTC. As protein: CASSLGGDTPANYGYTF.

The chain uses TRBV29-1 and TRBJ2-3; D perhaps matches TRBD1 (6 bases). This CDR3 comprises 15 residues. V was cut by 1 base and J by 4 bases, with 15 bases left in between. CDR1 and CDR2 from the germline V gene are SQVTM and ANQGSEA. The CDR3 protein is CSVEGSRGGADTQYF. The CDR3 region has the DNA TGCAGCGTTGAAGGATCCAGGGGTGGGGCAGATACGCAGTATTTT.

The chain links TRBV11-2 to TRBJ1-3; no clear D gene. Germline V gene sequence: CDR1 SGHAT, CDR2 FQNNGV. This CDR3 has 17 residues. V lost 0 bases and J lost 0, with 12 bases in between. The DNA of the CDR3 is TGTGCCAGCAGCTTAGAACCGGCACCGAGCTCTGGAAACACCATATATTTT. It yields the protein CASSLEPAPSSGNTIYF.

The chain combines TRBV7-9 with TRBJ1-4; D might be TRBD1 (5 bases). The V end lost 3 bases, the J end lost 8 bases, and 19 bases lay between the germline ends. This CDR3 region has 16 residues. Germline CDR1 SEHNR, CDR2 FQNEAQ (reference sequence). CDR3 protein: CASSFPRMVEGEKLFF. CDR3 DNA sequence: TGTGCCAGCAGCTTCCCCAGAATGGTGGAGGGGGAAAAACTGTTTTTT.

The rearrangement links TRBV27 to TRBJ2-3; no clear D gene. V lost 1 base and J 0 bases, leaving 8 bases between the germline ends. The CDR3 totals 15 residues. Germline CDR1 MNHEY, CDR2 SMNVEV (reference sequence). The CDR3 reads CASSLYISSTDTQYF. CDR3 coding DNA: TGTGCCAGCAGTTTATATATTTCGAGCACAGATACGCAGTATTTT.

The V and J genes are TRBV10-3 and TRBJ2-7, with 10 bases lining up with TRBD1. V dropped 7 bases and J dropped 4; count of bases not matched to a gene: 7. CDR1 and CDR2 from the germline V gene are ENHRY and SYGVKD. CDR3 size: 14 residues. The DNA of the CDR3 is TGTGCCATCAACGACGACAGGGGGCAGTACGAGCAGTACTTC. Residues: CAINDDRGQYEQYF.

The V call is TRBV11-3, the J call TRBJ2-7; the match to TRBD2 covers 13 bases. This CDR3 spans 16 amino acids. The ends lost 1 base at V and 5 bases at J; junction bases unmatched: 5. In germline, CDR1 is SGHNT, CDR2 YENEEA. The DNA for the CDR3 is TGTGCCAGCAGCTTAGTACTAGCGGGGGGGCGCCACGAGCAGTACTTC. Its translation is CASSLVLAGGRHEQYF.

V gene TRBV29-1 combines with J gene TRBJ2-7; no definite D call. The CDR3 sequence is 12 residues long. V lost 2 bases to trimming and J lost 2 bases, with 7 bases between them. In germline, CDR1 is SQVTM, CDR2 ANQGSEA. CDR3 residues: CSVERQAYEQYF. The CDR3 nucleotides read TGCAGCGTTGAAAGACAAGCCTACGAGCAGTACTTC.

V is TRBV13 and J is TRBJ2-7; unclear D gene. The germline gives CDR1 PRHDT, CDR2 FYEKMQ (reference sequence). Trimming stripped 1 base from V and 6 bases from J, with 4 bases between. CDR3 length: 11 residues. The CDR3 DNA is TGTGCCAGCAGCTTAGTTTCCGAGCAGTACTTC. It codes for CASSLVSEQYF. Combining the CDR3 with reference TRBV13 and TRBJ2-7 gives the whole variable domain AAGVIQSPRHLIKEKRETATLKCYPIPRHDTVYWYQQGPGQDPQFLISFYEKMQSDKGSIPDRFSAQQFSDYHSELNMSSLELGDSALYFCASSLVSEQYFGPGTRLTVT.